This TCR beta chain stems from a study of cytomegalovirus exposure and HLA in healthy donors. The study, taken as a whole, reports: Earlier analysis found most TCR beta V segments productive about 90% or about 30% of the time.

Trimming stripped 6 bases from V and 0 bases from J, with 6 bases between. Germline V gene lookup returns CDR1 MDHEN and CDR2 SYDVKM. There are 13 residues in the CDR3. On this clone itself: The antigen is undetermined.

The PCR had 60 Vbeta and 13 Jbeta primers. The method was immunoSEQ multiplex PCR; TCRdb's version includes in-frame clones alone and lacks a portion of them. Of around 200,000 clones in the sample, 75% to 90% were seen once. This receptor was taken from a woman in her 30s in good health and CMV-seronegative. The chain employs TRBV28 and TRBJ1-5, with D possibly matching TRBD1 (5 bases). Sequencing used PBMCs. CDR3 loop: CASRTDSNQPQHF. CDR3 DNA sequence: TGTGCCAGCAGGACAGATAGCAATCAGCCCCAGCATTTT.